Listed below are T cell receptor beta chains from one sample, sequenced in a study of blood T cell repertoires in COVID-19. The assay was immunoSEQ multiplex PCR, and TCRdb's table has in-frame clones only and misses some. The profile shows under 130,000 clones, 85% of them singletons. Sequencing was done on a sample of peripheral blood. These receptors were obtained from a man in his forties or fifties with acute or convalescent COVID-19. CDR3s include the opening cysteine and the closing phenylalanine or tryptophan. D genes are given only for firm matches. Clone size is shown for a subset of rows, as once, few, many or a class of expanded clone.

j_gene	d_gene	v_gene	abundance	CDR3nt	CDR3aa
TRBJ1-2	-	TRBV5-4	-	TGTGCCAGCAGCTTTGCGTCTGTCTATGCCTACACCTTC	CASSFASVYAYTF
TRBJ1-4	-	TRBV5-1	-	TGCGCCTCCAGCCAGCAGGGAGGTAATGAAAAACTGTTTTTT	CASSQQGGNEKLFF
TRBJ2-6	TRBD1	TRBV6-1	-	TGTGCCAGCAGTGAAAGCAACAGGGGATCTGGGGCCAACGTCCTGACTTTC	CASSESNRGSGANVLTF
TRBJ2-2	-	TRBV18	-	TGTGCCAGCTCCTTAGACAGACTGAACACCGGGGAGCTGTTTTTT	CASSLDRLNTGELFF
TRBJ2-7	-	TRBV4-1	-	TGCGCCAGCAGCCATGGGGAGAGCTACTACGAGCAGTACTTC	CASSHGESYYEQYF
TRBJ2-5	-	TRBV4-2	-	TGTGCCAGCAGCCAAGATGGGGACTCGGCCGAAGAGACCCAGTACTTC	CASSQDGDSAEETQYF
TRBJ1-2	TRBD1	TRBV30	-	TGTGCCTGGAGTCAAAAAGGGGGCGACTATGGCTACACCTTC	CAWSQKGGDYGYTF
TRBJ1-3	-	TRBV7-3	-	TGTGCCAGCAGCTTACTTCCGGGACTCTCTGGAAACACCATATATTTT	CASSLLPGLSGNTIYF
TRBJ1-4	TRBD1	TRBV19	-	TGTGCCAGTAGAAACACACAGGGGTTCAATGAAAAACTGTTTTTT	CASRNTQGFNEKLFF
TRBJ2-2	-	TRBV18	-	TGTGCCAGCTCACCTCCATCCGGGGGTAACACCGGGGAGCTGTTTTTT	CASSPPSGGNTGELFF
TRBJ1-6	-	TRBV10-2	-	TGCGCCAGCAGTGAGCAGGGTACCTATAATTCACCCCTCCACTTT	CASSEQGTYNSPLHF
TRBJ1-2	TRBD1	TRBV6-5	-	TGTGCCACCTATGCCCCGGACAGGGCCTATGGCTACACCTTC	CATYAPDRAYGYTF
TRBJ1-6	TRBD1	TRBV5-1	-	TGCGCCAGCAGCCTGGACAGGGGTTATAATTCACCCCTCCACTTT	CASSLDRGYNSPLHF
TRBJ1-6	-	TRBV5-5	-	TGTGCCAGCAGCGTTGGCGGTTTCACAGGGTCCAATTCACCCCTCCACTTT	CASSVGGFTGSNSPLHF
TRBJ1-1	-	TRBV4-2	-	TGTGCCAGCAGCCTCGGCCGGGACACTGTGAACACTGAAGCTTTCTTT	CASSLGRDTVNTEAFF
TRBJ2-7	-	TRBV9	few	TGTGCCAGCAGCGCCGACAGTTACGAGCAGTACTTC	CASSADSYEQYF
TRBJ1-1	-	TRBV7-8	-	TGTGCCAGCAGGAAACAGGTTTTCACTGAAGCTTTCTTT	CASRKQVFTEAFF
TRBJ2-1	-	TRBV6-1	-	TGTGCCAGCAGTGAGAAACGGACAGCCTACAATGAGCAGTTCTTC	CASSEKRTAYNEQFF
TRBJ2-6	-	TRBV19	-	TGTGCCAGTAGGGGGGCAAAGGCTGGGGCCAACGTCCTGACTTTC	CASRGAKAGANVLTF
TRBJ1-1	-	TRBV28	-	TGTGCCAGCATTCCCCCGGCAGGCCGGGAGAACACTGAAGCTTTCTTT	CASIPPAGRENTEAFF
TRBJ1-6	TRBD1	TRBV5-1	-	TGCGCCAGCAGCTTGTTCCCGGGACAGGGGGCTTCACCCCTCCACTTT	CASSLFPGQGASPLHF
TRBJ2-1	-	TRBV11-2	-	TGTGCCAGCAGCTTAGACTACCGTGAGCAGTTCTTC	CASSLDYREQFF
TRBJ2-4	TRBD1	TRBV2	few	TGTGCCAGCAGTGCTGGGGACAGGGGGACGAAAGCCAAAAACATTCAGTACTTC	CASSAGDRGTKAKNIQYF
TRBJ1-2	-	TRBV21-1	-	TGTGCCAGCAGCAAGCGTACCGGACGCAAGGAACCGGTAGGGGGATTTGGTGGCTACACCTTC	CASSKRTGRKEPVGGFGGYTF
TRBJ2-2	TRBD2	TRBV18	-	TGTGCCAGCTCACCACCGGGACTAGCGGGAGGAACCGGGGAGCTGTTTTTT	CASSPPGLAGGTGELFF
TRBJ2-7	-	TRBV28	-	TGTGCCAGCAGTTTTGCGGGTTGGGACGAGCAGTACTTC	CASSFAGWDEQYF
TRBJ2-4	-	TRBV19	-	TGTGCCAGTGCTCCCTCCCCTGTGGGCAACATTCAGTACTTC	CASAPSPVGNIQYF
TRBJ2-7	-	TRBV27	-	TGTGCCAGCAGTTTAGTCTATAGGACAGCCCTCTACGAGCAGTACTTC	CASSLVYRTALYEQYF
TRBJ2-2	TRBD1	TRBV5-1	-	TGCGCCAGCAGCATTGGGACAGGGGGCTTCGGGGAGCTGTTTTTT	CASSIGTGGFGELFF
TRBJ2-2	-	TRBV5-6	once	TGTGCCAGCACCTTAGGGGGGAACACCGGGGAGCTGTTTTTT	CASTLGGNTGELFF
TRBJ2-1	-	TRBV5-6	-	TGTGCCAGCAGCTTGATAGCAGCTGAGCAGTTCTTC	CASSLIAAEQFF
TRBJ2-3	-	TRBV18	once	TGTGCCAGCTCACCCGCACTAGATACGCAGTATTTT	CASSPALDTQYF
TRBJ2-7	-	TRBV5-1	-	TGCGCCAGCAGCGCGGCCTCGACTGCCTCCGAGCAGTACTTC	CASSAASTASEQYF
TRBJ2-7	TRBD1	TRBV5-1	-	TGCGCCAGCAGCTTGGGGGGGACAGGGGGTTCCTACGAGCAGTACTTC	CASSLGGTGGSYEQYF
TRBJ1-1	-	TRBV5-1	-	TGCGCCAGCAGCTTTGGGGCGACAGACACTGAAGCTTTCTTT	CASSFGATDTEAFF
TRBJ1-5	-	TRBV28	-	TGTGCCAGCAGTTACACCGGGACACCTAACGGGAATCAGCCCCAGCATTTT	CASSYTGTPNGNQPQHF
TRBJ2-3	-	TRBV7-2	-	TGTGCCAGCAGCTTAAATAGTCCGTCCACAGATACGCAGTATTTT	CASSLNSPSTDTQYF
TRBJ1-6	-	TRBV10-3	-	TGTGCCATCAGTGAACGGGACTCGGGGGGTCCCTATAATTCACCCCTCCACTTT	CAISERDSGGPYNSPLHF
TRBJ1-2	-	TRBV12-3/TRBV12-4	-	TGTGCCAGCAGTTTGGGCAGGGCCCATGGCTACACCTTC	CASSLGRAHGYTF
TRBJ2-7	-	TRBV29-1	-	TGCAGCGTTGAAGAATACGGGGAGAAAGCCTACGAGCAGTACTTC	CSVEEYGEKAYEQYF
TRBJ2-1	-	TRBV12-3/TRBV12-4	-	TGTGCCAGCAGTCCGTCAGGGGTCTATGAGCAGTTCTTC	CASSPSGVYEQFF
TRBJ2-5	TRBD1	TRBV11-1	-	TGTGCCAGCAGCTTAGAGGGACAGGGTGGAGAGACCCAGTACTTC	CASSLEGQGGETQYF
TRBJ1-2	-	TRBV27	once	TGTGCCAGCAGTTTATCGTCACAGGGAAACTATGGCTACACCTTC	CASSLSSQGNYGYTF
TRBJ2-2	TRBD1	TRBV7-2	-	TGTGCCAGGGGTCCTAAGGGGGCGTTGGACACCGGGGAGCTGTTTTTT	CARGPKGALDTGELFF
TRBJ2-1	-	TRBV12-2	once	TGTGCAAGTCGCTTAACCCCCGACAGGGACAATGAGCAGTTCTTC	CASRLTPDRDNEQFF
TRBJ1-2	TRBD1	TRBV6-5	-	TGTGCCAGCAGACGCGACAGGGCTAACTATGGCTACACCTTC	CASRRDRANYGYTF
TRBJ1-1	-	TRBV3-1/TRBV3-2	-	TGTGCCAGCAGCCTAGGACACCAAGGTGAAGCTTTCTTT	CASSLGHQGEAFF
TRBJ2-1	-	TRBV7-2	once	TGTGCCAGCAGCGCTGAGCTAGTCCACAATGAGCAGTTCTTC	CASSAELVHNEQFF
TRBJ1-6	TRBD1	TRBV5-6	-	TGTGCCAGCAGCTTGGCCACGGGACAGGGTCATTCACCCCTCCACTTT	CASSLATGQGHSPLHF
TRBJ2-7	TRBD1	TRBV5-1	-	TGCGCCAGCAGCTCGACAGGGGGGAGCGAGCAGTACTTC	CASSSTGGSEQYF